Listed here are 15 T cell receptor beta chains from one sample, sequenced in a study of low-dose radiotherapy and immunotherapy resistance in tumors. Time point described: before trial treatment. Both TCRalpha and TCRbeta chains were reverse transcribed with V-gene-specific primers. Over approximately 20 PCR cycles, TCRs were amplified from a constant-region primer and V-primer adapter. In TCRdb, the reads were re-called with MiXCR into one record per CDR3 protein. The sample has 85,000 to 95,000 distinct CDR3 sequences; just under 9.5% are singletons. The source material was PBMCs, sampled before treatment. These receptors were collected from a male donor with prostate cancer.

Only a few counts were recorded for this clonotype. The rearrangement joins TRBV4-2 to TRBJ1-1; 8 bases line up with TRBD1. V dropped 0 bases and J dropped 3; count of bases not matched to a gene: 6. Germline values: CDR1 LGHNA, CDR2 YNFKEQ. This CDR3 contains 16 residues. The CDR3 nucleotides read TGTGCCAGCAGCCAAGAAGACAGGGGTTATGACACTGAAGCTTTCTTT. Translated, it gives CASSQEDRGYDTEAFF.

A note on this clonotype: A read error likely explains this, since a far larger clone differs by one base. This chain connects TRBV5-1 to TRBJ2-1; no clear D gene. Trimming removed 0 bases from V and 10 bases from J, with 14 bases in between. This CDR3 spans 14 amino acids. Germline CDR1 reads SGHRS; CDR2 reads YFSETQ. The CDR3 DNA reads TGCGCCAGCAGCTTGGGGGCGGCGGCCTACGAGCAGTTCTTC. Residues: CASSLGAAAYEQFF.

Many counts were recorded for this clonotype. CDR3 in DNA: TGTGCCAGCAGTCTACAGCTACCAAATCAGCCCCAGCATTTT. Its protein is CASSLQLPNQPQHF. The chain carries TRBV28 and TRBJ1-5, with D uncertain. Germline V gives CDR1 MDHEN, CDR2 SYDVKM. This CDR3 spans 14 amino acids. V was trimmed by 5 bases and J by 4 bases, leaving 12 bases between them.

This clonotype appeared many times. V and J are TRBV7-2 and TRBJ2-1, with no clear D. V shed 3 bases and J shed 9 bases, with 12 bases lying between them. Germline V gives CDR1 SGHTA, CDR2 FQGNSA. The CDR3 consists of 13 residues. CDR3 sequence: CASSLPDGAEQFF. CDR3 nucleotides: TGTGCCAGCAGCTTGCCGGACGGCGCTGAGCAGTTCTTC.

This clonotype was detected ten times or more. This chain links TRBV11-1 with TRBJ2-4, with D uncertain. This CDR3 is 17 amino acids long. Per the germline V gene, CDR1 is SGHAT and CDR2 is FQDESV (reference sequence). The V and J ends lost 3 bases and 1 base respectively, with 16 bases between them. CDR3 nucleotides: TGTGCCAGCAGCTTTTCCACAGCCGAAAATGCCAAAAACATTCAGTACTTC. It is translated as CASSFSTAENAKNIQYF.

This sequence joins TRBV30 and TRBJ1-1, with D hard to call. The CDR3 is 14 residues long. From germline, CDR1 is GTSNPN and CDR2 SVGIG (reference sequence). V lost 3 bases and J lost 0, with 11 bases in between. The CDR3 region is CAWSAGGLNTEAFF. DNA of the CDR3: TGTGCCTGGAGCGCGGGAGGTCTGAACACTGAAGCTTTCTTT.

This clonotype appeared many times. The chain links TRBV10-3 to TRBJ1-1; TRBD1 matches 8 bases. Trimming took 4 bases from V and 4 from J; bases not matched to a gene: 2. The CDR3 consists of 13 residues. CDR1 and CDR2 from the germline V gene are ENHRY and SYGVKD. The CDR3 spells CAISVGQGTEAFF. The CDR3 DNA is TGTGCCATCAGTGTTGGACAGGGCACTGAAGCTTTCTTT.

This clonotype was picked up many times. The gene calls are TRBV9 and TRBJ2-2, with TRBD1 identical over 7 bases. Germline V lookup: CDR1 SGDLS, CDR2 YYNGEE. With 6 bases clipped from V and 5 bases from J, the junction kept 7 bases outside the gene matches. The CDR3 covers 14 residues. CDR3 nucleotides: TGTGCCAGCAACCCAGAGACAGGGACCGGGGAGCTGTTTTTT. Amino acids: CASNPETGTGELFF.

This clonotype was detected many times. The genes are TRBV6-2 or TRBV6-3 and TRBJ2-1, with TRBD2 matching over 12 bases. The CDR3 contains 16 residues. V lost 7 bases to trimming and J lost 0 bases; unmatched junction nucleotides: 4. CDR1 is MNHEY, CDR2 SVGEGT, per germline. The CDR3 DNA reads TGTGCCAGCAAGACTAGCGGGAGTGACTCCTACAATGAGCAGTTCTTC. Amino acids: CASKTSGSDSYNEQFF.

This clonotype was seen many times. V is TRBV14 and J is TRBJ2-2; D ambiguous. Germline loops: CDR1 SGHDN, CDR2 FVKESK. The germline V and J ends were trimmed by 3 bases and 5 bases, with 13 bases remaining between them. The CDR3 length is 15 residues. The CDR3: CASSQLTPHTGELFF. The CDR3 bases are TGTGCCAGCAGCCAGCTGACTCCGCATACCGGGGAGCTGTTTTTT.

The sample holds many counts of this clonotype. The chain joins TRBV28 to TRBJ2-7; no definite D call. V dropped 2 bases and J dropped 2 bases, with 10 bases sitting between them. The CDR3 is made up of 14 amino acids. Germline CDR1 MDHEN, CDR2 SYDVKM. CDR3 coding DNA: TGTGCCAGCAGTTTACCTATACAGCCCTACGAGCAGTACTTC. It codes for CASSLPIQPYEQYF.

Many counts were recorded for this clonotype. The chain couples TRBV28 to TRBJ2-2; tentative D call: TRBD1 (5 bases). The ends were cut back, 7 bases at V and 2 bases at J, with 8 bases in the middle. Germline CDR1 and CDR2: MDHEN and SYDVKM. The CDR3 length is 13 residues. The CDR3 loop reads CASIGQNTGELFF. The CDR3 region has the DNA TGTGCCAGCATTGGACAAAACACCGGGGAGCTGTTTTTT.

This clonotype was picked up many times. V gene TRBV20-1 combines with J gene TRBJ2-7, with 8 nucleotides matching TRBD1. The CDR3 consists of 13 residues. The germline V gene has CDR1 DFQATT and CDR2 SNEGSKA (reference sequence). Trimming took 6 bases from V and 3 from J; bases not matched to a gene: 7. The CDR3 spells CSARGQGDYEQYF. DNA for the CDR3: TGCAGTGCCCGCGGACAGGGAGACTACGAGCAGTACTTC.

This clonotype was detected many times. This chain's CDR3 is CSATSYLHAGELFF. CDR3 bases: TGCAGCGCCACTAGCTATCTTCATGCCGGGGAGCTGTTTTTT. The chain uses TRBV29-1 and TRBJ2-2; D possibly corresponds to TRBD2 (6 bases). CDR1 and CDR2 (germline): SQVTM, ANQGSEA. The ends were cut back, 7 bases at V and 6 bases at J, with 18 bases in the middle. There are 14 residues in the CDR3.

In its sample, this clonotype was seen many times. The chain is built from TRBV6-6 and TRBJ2-1; D remains unclear. This CDR3 has 14 amino acids. Trimming took off 11 bases at V and 7 bases at J, with 21 bases between the two ends. Germline CDR1 and CDR2: MNHNY and SVGAGI (reference sequence). CDR3 protein: CACYAVPAENEQFF. In nucleotides, the CDR3 is TGTGCCTGTTACGCGGTTCCTGCCGAGAATGAGCAGTTCTTC.